Sequencing of this T cell receptor (beta chain) was carried out in a study of spatial heterogeneity in lung cancer. Study overall: Detection of beta-chain sequences consistently exceeded that of alpha-chain sequences. Across the raw uncorrected reads, a unique TCR and UMI combination was observed, on average, more than ten times.

Study results and limitations: Resection saw ubiquitous expanded tumor TCRs appear in blood more than follow-up did.

At least ten counts were recorded for this clonotype. Its cognate antigen is unknown. With V trimmed by 4 bases and J by 4 bases, 5 bases remained unmatched. Germline CDR1 and CDR2: SQVTM and ANQGSEA. The CDR3 is 13 amino acids. The time point is: sample taken at primary tumor resection. Without sorting, whole RNA was sequenced from tumor, nontumor lung or frozen PBMC. Samples came from 70 to 80 TRACERx patients with untreated early-stage lung cancer. Via MiXCR, TCRdb re-called the 5' RACE reads, giving one row per CDR3 protein. In the table there are some 100,000 distinct CDR3 sequences, around 10% of which are singletons.

The V call is TRBV29-1, the J call TRBJ1-1, with 8 bases aligning to TRBD1. Sequencing used PBMCs, obtained at surgery. This sequence was found in a male donor with early-stage non-small cell lung cancer. The CDR3 loop reads CSVGQGLATEAFF. Here the CDR3 DNA reads TGCAGCGTTGGACAGGGGTTGGCCACTGAAGCTTTCTTT.